This record looks at one TCR beta chain sequence and its context. Generated by immunoSEQ multiplex PCR, the TCRdb table keeps only in-frame clones and is missing some. The table lists roughly 69,000 clones, around 80% of them singletons, with less than 20% in the top ten. These data originate in a study of control samples from healthy donors and cancer patients. Trimming removed 5 bases from V and 6 bases from J, with 12 bases in between. This CDR3 is 13 amino acids long. Germline CDR1 SGHVS, CDR2 FQNEAQ. The clonotype originates from a man aged 55 to 70 in good health. The rearrangement uses TRBV7-8 and TRBJ2-3; D is perhaps TRBD1 (5 bases). Source material: blood. CDR3 DNA sequence: TGTGCCAGCAGCCTAGGAAAGGGGGATACGCAGTATTTT. This codes for CASSLGKGDTQYF.